The 32 T cell receptor beta chains below were found in one sample sequenced in a study of cytomegalovirus exposure and HLA in healthy donors (dated by TCRdb to 2015 to 2018). The protocol used for the library was the immunoSEQ multiplex PCR assay. For the multiplex PCR, a mixture combining 60 forward primers for TCR Vbeta segments and 13 reverse primers for TCR Jbeta segments was used. TCRdb provides this immuneACCESS table in a form limited to in-frame rearrangements. Some clones are lacking; in checked studies, under half of them reflect an unresolved V gene, and why the rest are absent is not known. Here the sample has about 200,000 clones; approximately 70% occur a single time. The top ten clonotypes cover 2.6% of the sample. Sequenced input: PBMCs. The receptors here all came from a man aged 35-49 years in good health and CMV-seropositive.

The sample holds a few counts of this clone. The chain has TRBV6-1 and TRBJ1-2; 8 bases are a match to TRBD1. V lost 8 bases and J lost 7; bases outside the gene matches: 12. CDR1 is MNHNS and CDR2 is SASEGT in the germline V gene. There are 14 residues in the CDR3. The CDR3 loop reads CASGTGDPMAGYTF. CDR3 in DNA: TGTGCCAGCGGGACAGGCGACCCTATGGCTGGCTACACCTTC.

The chain employs TRBV6-6 and TRBJ2-7; D possibly corresponds to TRBD1 (6 bases). Trimming removed 0 bases at V and 7 bases at J, with 10 bases between. The CDR3 is 13 amino acids. The germline V gene has CDR1 MNHNY and CDR2 SVGAGI (reference sequence). CDR3 bases: TGTGCCAGCAGTTACTCGGACAGACTTGAGCAGTACTTC. It is translated as CASSYSDRLEQYF.

The V call is TRBV27, the J call TRBJ2-1; perhaps TRBD1 as D (5 bases). Germline V gene lookup returns CDR1 MNHEY and CDR2 SMNVEV (reference sequence). The CDR3 runs to 14 residues. The V and J ends lost 6 bases and 4 bases respectively, with 13 bases between them. The CDR3 DNA follows: TGTGCCAGCAGGGTGGTAGGGGCTTACAATGAGCAGTTCTTC. The encoded protein is CASRVVGAYNEQFF.

The genes are TRBV11-2 and TRBJ1-6; D ambiguous. This CDR3 region has 14 residues. Germline CDR1 SGHAT, CDR2 FQNNGV. Trimming removed 7 bases at V and 9 bases at J, with 16 bases between. This CDR3 is CASTYFAVVSPLHF. The CDR3 nucleotides are TGTGCCAGCACCTATTTCGCGGTGGTTTCACCCCTCCACTTT.

This chain connects TRBV5-4 to TRBJ2-7; 8 bases agree with TRBD1. The CDR3 is 14 residues long. The J segment lost 0 bases and the V segment lost 4 bases, leaving 3 bases of the junction unmatched. CDR1 and CDR2 from the germline V gene are SGHNT and YYREEE (reference sequence). The CDR3: CASSTGTGSYEQYF. CDR3 coding DNA: TGTGCCAGCAGCACCGGGACAGGCTCCTACGAGCAGTACTTC.

The CDR3 is CASTPGRGRPQGRQETQYF. CDR3 coding DNA: TGTGCCAGCACCCCAGGGAGGGGTCGACCCCAGGGGCGCCAAGAGACCCAGTACTTC. V usage is TRBV7-2 and J usage is TRBJ2-5; possibly TRBD2 for D (7 bases). Germline V gene data show CDR1 as SGHTA and CDR2 as FQGNSA. The CDR3 runs to 19 residues. Trimming took off 7 bases at V and 1 base at J, with 28 bases between the two ends.

This rearrangement joins TRBV10-1 to TRBJ1-1, with TRBD1 matching 10 bases. V was clipped by 5 bases and J by 4 bases; unmatched bases: 1. Germline-derived CDR1 and CDR2 are WNHNN and SYGVQD (reference sequence). The CDR3 runs to 13 residues. CDR3 sequence (DNA): TGCGCCAGCAGTCGGACAGGGGGCACTGAAGCTTTCTTT. This codes for CASSRTGGTEAFF.

This clone was found a few times. The chain is built from TRBV2 and TRBJ2-5; D may be TRBD1 (7 bases). The DNA end lines up better with TRBJ2-7; the J call may be wrong. There are 16 residues in the CDR3. Germline assignment: CDR1 SNHLY and CDR2 FYNNEI. DNA of the CDR3: TGTGCCAGCAGTGAGGTCAGGACAGGTGGGGGGAACGAGCAGTACTTC. Translation: CASSEVRTGGGNEQYF.

This clone came up a few times. CDR3 protein: CASSVGTNTGELFF. CDR3 sequence (DNA): TGTGCCAGCAGCGTAGGGACAAACACCGGGGAGCTGTTTTTT. This sequence joins TRBV9 and TRBJ2-2; tentatively, D is TRBD1 (5 bases). This CDR3 is 14 amino acids long. Per germline, CDR1 SGDLS and CDR2 YYNGEE. Trimming left V 0 bases short and J 2 bases short, with 5 bases between.

The rearrangement links TRBV5-6 to TRBJ2-5, with 7 bases fitting TRBD2. CDR3 length equals 13 residues. Germline CDR1 SGHDT, CDR2 YYEEEE. The ends lost 7 bases at V and 5 bases at J; junction bases unmatched: 8. The CDR3 coding sequence is TGTGCCAGCGGGGGACTAACGGGTGAGACCCAGTACTTC. Protein product: CASGGLTGETQYF.

This clone was observed once. The rearrangement links TRBV5-3 to TRBJ1-5; TRBD1 matches 7 bases. TRBV5-3 carries the ORF label, with uncertain function. The CDR3 length is 16 residues. Unmatched junction bases numbered 9, after V lost 4 bases and J lost 2 bases. The CDR3 loop is CARSVGTVSRNQPQHF. The CDR3 region has the DNA TGTGCCAGAAGCGTCGGGACAGTCTCTCGCAATCAGCCCCAGCATTTT.

The chain recombines TRBV19 with TRBJ1-1; a weak D match, TRBD1 (5 bases). This CDR3 spans 11 amino acids. Deletions cut 11 bases from V and 3 bases from J, with 10 bases between. Germline values: CDR1 LNHDA, CDR2 SQIVND (reference sequence). The CDR3 protein is CAPGGYTEAFF. DNA of the CDR3: TGTGCCCCCGGGGGTTACACTGAAGCTTTCTTT.

The rearrangement links TRBV29-1 to TRBJ2-3; 7 bases are a match to TRBD2. Per the germline V gene, CDR1 is SQVTM and CDR2 is ANQGSEA. V shed 8 bases and J 2 bases; nucleotides not matched to a gene: 7. The CDR3 length is 13 residues. This CDR3 is CSTMGDYTDTQYF. DNA for the CDR3: TGCAGCACGATGGGGGACTACACAGATACGCAGTATTTT.

The chain couples TRBV5-4 to TRBJ2-3, with D perhaps matching TRBD1 (6 bases). Trimming took off 1 base at V and 6 bases at J, with 6 bases between the two ends. The CDR3 is made up of 12 amino acids. Germline V gene sequence: CDR1 SGHNT, CDR2 YYREEE (reference sequence). CDR3 in amino acids: CASSLTGDTQYF. In DNA form, the CDR3 reads TGTGCCAGCAGCTTGACAGGGGATACGCAGTATTTT.

The chain combines TRBV2 with TRBJ2-3; D is perhaps TRBD2 (5 bases). The germline V gene encodes CDR1 SNHLY and CDR2 FYNNEI. Deletions cut 5 bases from V and 5 bases from J, with 14 bases between. The CDR3 covers 14 residues. CDR3 loop: CASSHTGSGDTQYF. The CDR3 DNA reads TGTGCCAGCAGTCACACGGGGTCAGGAGATACGCAGTATTTT. The whole variable domain, filled in from reference TRBV2 and TRBJ2-3, reads EPEVTQTPSHQVTQMGQEVILRCVPISNHLYFYWYRQILGQKVEFLVSFYNNEISEKSEIFDDQFSVERPDGSNFTLKIRSTKLEDSAMYFCASSHTGSGDTQYFGPGTRLTVL.

This sequence joins TRBV14 and TRBJ1-4; 8 positions match TRBD1. Germline V CDR1 and CDR2: SGHDN, FVKESK. The CDR3 sequence is 15 residues long. Trimming at V came to 4 bases and at J to 8 bases, leaving 9 bases not matched to a gene. CDR3 nucleotide sequence: TGTGCCAGCAGCCCTCAGACAGGGGCCTCCGAAAAACTGTTTTTT. It encodes CASSPQTGASEKLFF.

This chain links TRBV5-1 with TRBJ2-1; 8 positions match TRBD2. CDR3 length equals 15 residues. CDR1 is SGHRS and CDR2 is YFSETQ in the germline V gene. V lost 0 bases to trimming and J lost 7 bases; unmatched junction nucleotides: 6. The CDR3 protein is CASSLGASGQNEQFF. The CDR3 DNA sequence: TGCGCCAGCAGCTTGGGGGCTAGCGGGCAGAATGAGCAGTTCTTC.

V is TRBV19 and J is TRBJ2-7; 7 nucleotides agree with TRBD2. V gave up 5 bases and J gave up 1 base; unmatched junction bases: 5. The CDR3 contains 14 residues. Germline V gene sequence: CDR1 LNHDA, CDR2 SQIVND (reference sequence). The CDR3 sequence: CASSLTSMSYEQYF. The CDR3 DNA follows: TGTGCCAGTAGTCTGACTAGCATGTCCTACGAGCAGTACTTC.

The rearrangement joins TRBV21-1 to TRBJ2-2; the table's D call, TRBD2, has no DNA check behind it. TRBV21-1 is labeled a pseudogene. This CDR3 comprises 19 residues. CDR3 sequence reads: CASSKEGARGKIPTGELFF. CDR3 bases: TGTGCCAGCAGCAAAGAAGGGGCTCGGGGGAAGATTCCTACCGGGGAGCTGTTTTTT.

The rearrangement links TRBV14 to TRBJ2-5; a weak D match, TRBD2 (5 bases). The J call could be wrong; TRBJ2-7 is a better fit for the DNA end. The CDR3 loop spans 19 amino acids. From germline, CDR1 is SGHDN and CDR2 FVKESK. The CDR3 DNA follows: TGTGCCAGCAGCCCCAAACCGACACTAGGCCCGCGAGGTTCCTACGAGCAGTACTTC. Protein sequence: CASSPKPTLGPRGSYEQYF.

This sequence joins TRBV18 and TRBJ1-2; the match to TRBD1 covers 7 bases. Unmatched junction bases numbered 9, after V lost 4 bases and J lost 10 bases. CDR1 and CDR2 from the germline V gene are KGHSH and LQKENI. This CDR3 is 13 amino acids long. The CDR3: CASSRETGENYTF. The CDR3 DNA reads as TGTGCCAGCTCACGAGAAACAGGGGAGAACTACACCTTC.

Only a few counts were recorded for this clone. V and J are TRBV28 and TRBJ1-5; possibly TRBD1 for D (6 bases). Looked up from germline, CDR1 is MDHEN and CDR2 is SYDVKM. V dropped 8 bases and J dropped 0 bases, with 11 bases sitting between them. This CDR3 contains 14 residues. The CDR3 is CASVPGDSNQPQHF. CDR3 bases: TGTGCCAGCGTTCCAGGGGATAGCAATCAGCCCCAGCATTTT.

This clone was seen only a few times. This chain uses TRBV7-3 with TRBJ2-7, with a tentative D call TRBD2 (5 bases). This CDR3 comprises 15 residues. Trimming took 5 bases from V and 3 from J, leaving 17 bases between them. Per germline, CDR1 SGHTA and CDR2 FQGTGA. CDR3 residues: CASSPTPGDFYEQYF. CDR3 nucleotide sequence: TGTGCCAGCAGCCCGACCCCCGGGGATTTCTACGAGCAGTACTTC.

The chain recombines TRBV5-1 with TRBJ1-5, with 8 bases that match TRBD1. V lost 4 bases and J lost 0; bases outside the gene matches: 3. CDR1 is SGHRS, CDR2 YFSETQ, per germline. The CDR3 contains 15 residues. This CDR3 is CASSRTGNSNQPQHF. The CDR3 coding sequence is TGCGCCAGCAGCCGGACAGGGAATAGCAATCAGCCCCAGCATTTT.

J is TRBJ2-7 and V is TRBV7-6, with D tentatively TRBD1 (5 bases). This CDR3 region has 15 residues. Germline values: CDR1 SGHVS, CDR2 FNYEAQ. Trimming left V 2 bases short and J 4 bases short, with 15 bases between. CDR3 in DNA: TGTGCCAGCAGCTTACAAGGGGATTATGAGTACGAGCAGTACTTC. Its protein is CASSLQGDYEYEQYF.

The V call is TRBV5-6, the J call TRBJ2-1, with TRBD2 identical over 11 bases. The CDR3 spans 14 residues. V trimming: 4 bases; J trimming: 5 bases; junction bases outside the gene matches: 2. The germline V gene encodes CDR1 SGHDT and CDR2 YYEEEE. CDR3 loop: CASSLAGGNNEQFF. CDR3 in DNA: TGTGCCAGCAGCCTAGCGGGGGGAAACAATGAGCAGTTCTTC.

The CDR3 coding sequence is TGTGCCAGCAGCGTTTCCGGGACAGGGGCCAATGAAGCTTTCTTT. It specifies CASSVSGTGANEAFF. The chain links TRBV7-2 to TRBJ1-1; 10 nucleotides match TRBD1. J was trimmed by 7 bases and V by 5 bases; bases with no gene match: 10. The CDR3 spans 15 residues. Germline lookup yields CDR1 SGHTA and CDR2 FQGNSA.

The sample holds one count of this clone. The chain links TRBV28 to TRBJ1-2; tentative D call: TRBD1 (5 bases). Germline CDR1 MDHEN, CDR2 SYDVKM. Trimming left V 5 bases short and J 1 base short, with 20 bases between. The CDR3 loop spans 17 amino acids. The CDR3 here is CASSLVGALALNYGYTF. The CDR3 DNA follows: TGTGCCAGCAGTCTCGTAGGGGCCCTCGCTCTTAACTATGGCTACACCTTC.

This chain uses TRBV5-1 with TRBJ1-4, with 7 bases identical to TRBD1. The J segment lost 5 bases and the V segment lost 3 bases, leaving 7 bases of the junction unmatched. This CDR3 region has 15 residues. Germline loops: CDR1 SGHRS, CDR2 YFSETQ. The DNA for the CDR3 is TGCGCCAGCAGCTCGATCTGGGACAGCAATGAAAAACTGTTTTTT. It specifies CASSSIWDSNEKLFF.

This chain connects TRBV6-1 to TRBJ2-7; no reliable D call. Trimming cost V 2 bases and J 6 bases, with 14 bases left between them. Per the germline V gene, CDR1 is MNHNS and CDR2 is SASEGT. The CDR3 covers 14 residues. The CDR3 here is CASSENFRVPEQYF. CDR3 DNA: TGTGCCAGCAGTGAAAATTTCCGGGTCCCCGAGCAGTACTTC.

In DNA form, the CDR3 reads TGTGCCAGCAGCCGCCGGGACAAGTATTCCTACGAGCAGTACTTC. Translated, it gives CASSRRDKYSYEQYF. This rearrangement joins TRBV5-8 to TRBJ2-7; D possibly corresponds to TRBD1 (6 bases). The CDR3 contains 15 residues. V lost 4 bases and J 1 base, leaving 15 bases between the germline ends. Looked up from germline, CDR1 is SGHTS and CDR2 is YDEGEE.

The chain carries TRBV23-1 and TRBJ2-5, with TRBD1 identical over 8 bases. The J call may be in error: the DNA end matches TRBJ2-7 better. TRBV23-1 carries the ORF label, with uncertain function. This CDR3 comprises 16 residues. The CDR3 coding sequence is TGCGCCAGCAGTCCACCGACTACCCCGACAGGGGACGAGCAGTACTTC. Translating it yields CASSPPTTPTGDEQYF.